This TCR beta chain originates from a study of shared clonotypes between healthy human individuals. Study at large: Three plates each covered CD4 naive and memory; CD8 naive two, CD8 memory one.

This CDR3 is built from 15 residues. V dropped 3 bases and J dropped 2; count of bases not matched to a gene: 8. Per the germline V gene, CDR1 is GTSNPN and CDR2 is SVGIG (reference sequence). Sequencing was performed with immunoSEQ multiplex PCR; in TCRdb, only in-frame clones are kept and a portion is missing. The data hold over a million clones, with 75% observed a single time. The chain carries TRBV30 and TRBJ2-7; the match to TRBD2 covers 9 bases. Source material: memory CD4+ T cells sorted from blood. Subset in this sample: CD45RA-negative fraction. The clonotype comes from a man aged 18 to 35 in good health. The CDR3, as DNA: TGTGCCTGGAGGCCTAGACTAGCGGTGACCTACGAGCAGTACTTC. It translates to CAWRPRLAVTYEQYF.